Listed here is a single TCR beta chain. These data belong to a study of shared clonotypes between healthy human individuals. Study-level background: Donor ages ranged 18 to 49 years: a couple of women, a few men.

Clones were read by immunoSEQ multiplex PCR, and TCRdb kept only the in-frame ones, dropping some. The sample lists fewer than 500,000 clones, roughly 85% seen once, with around an eighth in the top ten. Genomic DNA for unsorted samples was obtained from tens of millions of PBMCs. The CDR3 extends over 15 amino acids. Germline V CDR1 and CDR2: SGHRS, YFSETQ. V gave up 0 bases and J gave up 5 bases, with 14 bases separating them. Sample: PBMCs. The sequence derives from a woman between 40 and 55 years old in good health. Some clones in this sample may be carry-over from other donors' samples. The chain couples TRBV5-1 to TRBJ1-2, with D perhaps matching TRBD1 (6 bases). DNA of the CDR3: TGCGCCAGCAGCTTGGGGACAGCGGATACATATGGCTACACCTTC. Residues: CASSLGTADTYGYTF.